The rows below give T cell receptor beta chains drawn from one sample of a study of neurological immune-mediated disorders. MiXCR, run by TCRdb on the 5' RACE reads, gives a single entry per CDR3 protein. Here the sample spans some 26,000 distinct CDR3 sequences, about 7% being singletons. Sample: PBMCs. Source of these receptors: a woman aged 50 to 65 in good health. Each CDR3 is given with its conserved first and last residue. D genes are given only for firm matches. The size field is filled for only some rows; it gives once, few, many or a size class.

j_gene | v_gene | d_gene | abundance | CDR3aa | CDR3nt
TRBJ2-2 | TRBV10-3 | - | many | CAISESLTVNTGELFF | TGTGCCATCAGTGAGTCGCTGACAGTAAACACCGGGGAGCTGTTTTTT
TRBJ1-1 | TRBV20-1 | - | many | CSASPGWAFF | TGCAGTGCATCCCCGGGTTGGGCTTTCTTT
TRBJ1-1 | TRBV19 | TRBD1 | many | CASNRGRGTEAFF | TGTGCCAGTAACAGGGGGCGCGGCACTGAAGCTTTCTTT
TRBJ2-1 | TRBV7-2 | - | many | CASSLNQGRFRVNEQFF | TGTGCCAGCAGCCTTAATCAGGGACGATTTAGGGTCAATGAGCAGTTCTTC
TRBJ1-2 | TRBV7-9 | - | many | CASSFATDRPIYGYTF | TGTGCCAGCAGCTTCGCCACGGACAGACCGATCTATGGCTACACCTTC
TRBJ2-1 | TRBV11-2 | - | few | CASSLDRLGNEQFF | TGTGCCAGCAGCTTAGACCGCTTGGGCAATGAGCAGTTCTTC
TRBJ1-6 | TRBV20-1 | - | many | CSALRQSSYNSPLHF | TGCAGTGCACTCCGACAGAGCTCCTATAATTCACCCCTCCACTTT
TRBJ1-2 | TRBV20-1 | - | many | CSARGDYGYTF | TGCAGTGCTAGAGGGGACTATGGCTACACCTTC
TRBJ2-7 | TRBV5-1 | - | many | CASSLVGDPSSYEQYF | TGCGCCAGCAGCTTGGTTGGGGATCCAAGCTCCTACGAGCAGTACTTC
TRBJ1-5 | TRBV5-1 | - | medium-sized | CASSLEGQQHQPQHF | TGCGCCAGCAGCTTGGAAGGGCAACAGCATCAGCCCCAGCATTTT
TRBJ2-7 | TRBV20-1 | TRBD2 | many | CSARGTTRTSGIGSYEQYF | TGCAGTGCTAGAGGTACGACGAGGACTAGCGGGATAGGCTCCTACGAGCAGTACTTC
TRBJ1-5 | TRBV20-1 | - | many | CSARDGEGTSNQPQHF | TGCAGTGCTAGAGATGGAGAGGGGACTAGCAATCAGCCCCAGCATTTT
TRBJ2-7 | TRBV20-1 | - | many | CSAQPSGRSSYEQYF | TGCAGTGCCCAACCTTCGGGGAGAAGCTCCTACGAGCAGTACTTC
TRBJ1-1 | TRBV11-1 | - | many | CASSPALVNTEAFF | TGTGCCAGCAGCCCCGCCCTGGTGAACACTGAAGCTTTCTTT
TRBJ2-3 | TRBV20-1 | - | many | CSARPGGTDTQYF | TGCAGTGCTAGACCCGGAGGTACAGATACGCAGTATTTT
TRBJ1-6 | TRBV5-1 | - | many | CASSSGQLKWHSPLHF | TGCGCCAGCAGCTCAGGACAGTTGAAGTGGCATTCACCCCTCCACTTT
TRBJ2-7 | TRBV7-2 | - | many | CASSYRTTTKQYF | TGTGCCAGCAGCTATAGGACAACTACGAAGCAGTACTTC
TRBJ2-6 | TRBV5-1 | TRBD1 | many | CASSFLPVAGQESSGANVLTF | TGCGCCAGCAGCTTTTTACCCGTGGCGGGACAGGAGTCATCTGGGGCCAACGTCCTGACTTTC
TRBJ2-7 | TRBV7-6 | - | many | CASSLGIVGYEQYF | TGTGCCAGCAGCTTGGGGATAGTCGGCTACGAGCAGTACTTC
TRBJ2-1 | TRBV7-9 | - | many | CATELGSSYNEQFF | TGTGCCACCGAGCTGGGGAGCTCCTACAATGAGCAGTTCTTC
TRBJ1-4 | TRBV20-1 | - | many | CSAKWGSSRANEKLFF | TGCAGTGCGAAGTGGGGTAGTAGCCGGGCTAATGAAAAACTGTTTTTT
TRBJ2-1 | TRBV5-5 | - | - | CAISLAAINEQFF | TGTGCCATCAGCTTGGCAGCGATCAATGAGCAGTTCTTC
TRBJ2-7 | TRBV3-1 | - | many | CASSQEDRGGEQYF | TGTGCCAGCAGCCAAGAAGACCGGGGTGGAGAGCAGTACTTC
TRBJ2-7 | TRBV20-1 | - | many | CSARGPGNSHEQYF | TGCAGTGCTAGAGGTCCAGGGAATTCCCACGAGCAGTACTTC
TRBJ2-1 | TRBV20-1 | - | medium-sized | CSARGGRKRNEQFF | TGCAGTGCTAGAGGGGGGCGAAAACGCAATGAGCAGTTCTTC
TRBJ1-2 | TRBV5-1 | TRBD1 | many | CASSSGQTNYGYTF | TGCGCCAGCAGCTCGGGACAGACTAACTATGGCTACACCTTC
TRBJ1-5 | TRBV19 | TRBD1 | many | CASTRDSESNQPQHF | TGTGCCAGTACCAGGGACAGCGAGAGCAATCAGCCCCAGCATTTT
TRBJ2-3 | TRBV5-1 | - | many | CASSLAGVAITDTQYF | TGCGCCAGCAGCTTGGCCGGGGTGGCGATCACAGATACGCAGTATTTT
TRBJ2-2 | TRBV29-1 | TRBD1 | many | CSVAGGRNTGELFF | TGCAGCGTGGCAGGGGGCCGGAACACCGGGGAGCTGTTTTTT
TRBJ2-5 | TRBV11-1 | TRBD2 | many | CASSHGLAGETQYF | TGTGCCAGCAGCCACGGACTAGCTGGGGAGACCCAGTACTTC
TRBJ1-1 | TRBV28 | - | - | CASSLSGGGTEAFF | TGTGCCAGCAGTTTATCGGGGGGAGGCACTGAAGCTTTCTTT
TRBJ2-1 | TRBV18 | TRBD1 | many | CASSEGQGSEQFF | TGTGCCAGCTCAGAGGGACAGGGGAGTGAGCAGTTCTTC
TRBJ1-1 | TRBV5-1 | - | many | CASSSDGSGTEAFF | TGCGCCAGCAGCTCGGACGGGTCAGGGACTGAAGCTTTCTTT
TRBJ2-7 | TRBV6-5 | TRBD2 | many | CASRRTSGRERGYEQYF | TGTGCCAGCAGACGGACTAGCGGGAGAGAGAGAGGCTACGAGCAGTACTTC
TRBJ1-1 | TRBV5-4 | TRBD1 | - | CASSVEQGWTEAFF | TGTGCCAGCAGCGTGGAACAGGGGTGGACTGAAGCTTTCTTT
TRBJ2-6 | TRBV7-3 | - | many | CASSSTSGANVLTF | TGTGCCAGCAGCTCAACCTCTGGGGCCAACGTCCTGACTTTC
TRBJ2-2 | TRBV3-1 | - | many | CASSQVNSQNTGELFF | TGTGCCAGCAGCCAAGTGAACAGTCAGAACACCGGGGAGCTGTTTTTT
TRBJ2-7 | TRBV4-3 | TRBD1 | many | CASSLAGTDSEQYF | TGCGCCAGCAGCCTGGCCGGGACAGACTCCGAGCAGTACTTC
TRBJ2-3 | TRBV5-1 | - | many | CASSLAGTLGTDTQYF | TGCGCCAGCAGCTTGGCCGGGACGTTGGGCACAGATACGCAGTATTTT
TRBJ2-7 | TRBV28 | TRBD1 | many | CASSSTQGPLTLYEQYF | TGTGCCAGCAGTTCCACACAGGGGCCCCTTACACTTTACGAGCAGTACTTC
TRBJ1-2 | TRBV19 | - | many | CASSMLANYGYTF | TGTGCCAGTAGTATGCTTGCTAACTATGGCTACACCTTC
TRBJ1-5 | TRBV11-2 | TRBD1 | many | CASSSTGGNQPQHF | TGTGCCAGCAGCTCGACAGGGGGCAATCAGCCCCAGCATTTT
TRBJ2-7 | TRBV20-1 | TRBD1 | many | CSAAGTGQYGQYF | TGCAGTGCCGCGGGGACAGGCCAGTACGGGCAGTACTTC
TRBJ2-1 | TRBV5-1 | TRBD2 | few | CASSLGTSGGASDEQFF | TGCGCCAGCAGCCTCGGGACTAGCGGGGGGGCCTCGGATGAGCAGTTCTTC
TRBJ2-1 | TRBV6-5 | TRBD2 | many | CASSEISGRASAGEQFF | TGTGCCAGCAGTGAAATTAGCGGGAGGGCTTCGGCGGGTGAGCAGTTCTTC
TRBJ2-1 | TRBV14 | - | many | CASSHRTPWDEQFF | TGTGCCAGCAGCCACCGGACCCCGTGGGATGAGCAGTTCTTC
TRBJ2-3 | TRBV4-1 | TRBD2 | many | CASSQERGSHTQYF | TGCGCCAGCAGCCAAGAACGCGGGAGCCATACGCAGTATTTT
TRBJ2-1 | TRBV5-1 | TRBD2 | - | CASSRSGGEYNEQFF | TGCGCCAGCAGCCGCAGCGGGGGTGAATACAATGAGCAGTTCTTC
TRBJ2-5 | TRBV7-2 | - | many | CASSRGSQETQYF | TGTGCCAGCAGCCGTGGAAGCCAAGAGACCCAGTACTTC
TRBJ1-1 | TRBV20-1 | - | many | CSAAPLGQRYDTEAFF | TGCAGTGCTGCCCCTCTGGGACAACGCTACGACACTGAAGCTTTCTTT
TRBJ1-3 | TRBV4-1 | - | many | CASSDVQDSGNTIYF | TGCGCCAGCAGTGACGTACAGGACTCTGGAAACACCATATATTTT
TRBJ2-5 | TRBV11-3 | - | many | CASSLSTGTETQYF | TGTGCCAGCAGCCTATCAACAGGGACGGAGACCCAGTACTTC
TRBJ2-3 | TRBV5-1 | - | many | CASSLATRGDTQYF | TGCGCCAGCAGCTTGGCCACCCGAGGAGATACGCAGTATTTT
TRBJ2-4 | TRBV6-5 | TRBD1 | many | CASSYSAGTGFGKNIQYF | TGTGCCAGCAGTTACTCCGCCGGGACAGGGTTTGGCAAAAACATTCAGTACTTC
TRBJ1-2 | TRBV10-3 | TRBD1 | many | CARSHLDRAGYTF | TGTGCCAGATCGCACCTGGACAGGGCTGGCTACACCTTC
TRBJ2-2 | TRBV29-1 | TRBD1 | many | CSVGYPGQGAGELFF | TGCAGCGTTGGATACCCTGGACAGGGGGCCGGGGAGCTGTTTTTT